Given below is one T cell receptor (beta chain) in context. This clonotype has a handful of counts. This receptor's antigen is unknown. Base qualities are not at hand, and no much larger clone is one base apart. This entry is derived from a study of response to subunit inactivated influenza vaccine (dated by TCRdb to the late 2010s). Turning to the overall study: Deep quantitative profiling of the T cell receptor repertoire was used in the study to follow responses to a trivalent subunit inactivated influenza vaccine. The study at large found these results: It was suggested by the authors that each seasonal influenza vaccination may recruit only a limited number of new T cells.

The CDR3 numbers 15 residues from cysteine through phenylalanine. Here the CDR3 DNA is all that survives: 45 bases in frame from base 1. CDR1 and CDR2 are read off the germline V gene as KGHSH and LQKENI. Trimming at the junction amounts to 6 bases on V and 2 bases on J, and the germline ends lie 17 bases apart. Libraries were prepared through RT-PCR. Reads for this sample came from an Illumina HiSeq 2500. Using fastp trimming at Q25 and MiXCR clonotype assembly, TCRdb reanalyzed the public sequencing data and kept in-frame beta chains. Rows merge per CDR3 protein into single entries with the most common DNA and genes. This sample is represented by 200,000 to 300,000 distinct CDR3 sequences; 10% to 15% of them were singletons. The ten biggest clones cover about 7.8% of the sample.

The receptor was derived from a man aged 50 or older who received an inactivated influenza vaccine. Donor details come from another sample of the same person, matched by shared clones. The material was non-naive T cells sorted from PBMCs, obtained approximately 15 days before vaccination. Taken with the paper, the label for cell subset or site translates to: memory T cell fraction. The rearranged chain carries TRBV18 and TRBJ2-7; the D segment cannot be called with confidence. The CDR3 protein: CASSVGSGQAYEQYF. The sequenced DNA: TGTGCCAGCTCTGTCGGATCCGGCCAGGCCTACGAGCAGTACTTC.